This TCR beta chain was recovered during a study of spatial heterogeneity in lung cancer. Study information: Consistent detection of more beta-chain than alpha-chain sequences was observed.

Time point: sample taken at primary tumor resection. Whole RNA came from tumor, nontumor lung or frozen PBMC and was sequenced without being sorted. Every TCR cDNA molecule carried a tag that served as a unique molecular identifier. TCRdb called the 5' RACE reads again in MiXCR, with one record for every CDR3 protein. The table records some 25,000 distinct CDR3 sequences, 4.5% to 5.5% of them present only once. Study findings and constraints: Resection blood, more than follow-up blood, showed ubiquitous expanded tumor TCRs.

This clonotype was counted at least ten times. The antigen remains undetermined. V lost 6 bases and J 4 bases, leaving 11 bases between the germline ends. CDR3 length equals 13 residues. Specimen: PBMCs, collected at surgery. This clonotype was obtained from a male donor with early-stage non-small cell lung cancer. V usage is TRBV12-3 or TRBV12-4 and J usage is TRBJ2-3; no clear D gene. The CDR3 sequence is CASSSRIADTQYF. DNA of the CDR3: TGTGCCAGCAGCTCCAGGATCGCAGATACGCAGTATTTT.